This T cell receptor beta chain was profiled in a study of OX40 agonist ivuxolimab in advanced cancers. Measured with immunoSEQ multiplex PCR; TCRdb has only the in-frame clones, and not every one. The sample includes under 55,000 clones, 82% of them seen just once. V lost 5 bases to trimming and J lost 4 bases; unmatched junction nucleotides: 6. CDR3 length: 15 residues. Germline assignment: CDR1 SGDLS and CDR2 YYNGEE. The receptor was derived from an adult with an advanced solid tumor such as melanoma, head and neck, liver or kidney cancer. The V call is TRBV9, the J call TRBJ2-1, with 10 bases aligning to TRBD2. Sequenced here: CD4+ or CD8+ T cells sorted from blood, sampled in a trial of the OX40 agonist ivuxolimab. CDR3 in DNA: TGTGCCAGCAGACCGGGACTAGCGACGTACAATGAGCAGTTCTTC. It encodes CASRPGLATYNEQFF.